This section outlines one TCR beta chain sequence together with its context. These data originate in a study of blood T cell repertoires in COVID-19. Study as a whole: The United States, Italy and Spain supplied acute and convalescent COVID-19 samples. Sources were T cells, B-cell-depleted T cells, or PBMCs; the material itself was cDNA or gDNA.

Source study methods: Amplified reference gene primers provided the basis for estimating nucleated cell counts. Assay: immunoSEQ multiplex PCR; the TCRdb copy retains only in-frame clones and omits some. The V and J calls and clone size were taken over from that table, and D and trimming were inferred from the DNA. The data show 83,000 or so clones, roughly four fifths seen once. Germline V gene lookup returns CDR1 LGHDT and CDR2 YNNKEL (reference sequence). V was shortened by 8 bases and J by 7 bases, with 14 bases between the two germline ends. The CDR3 has 12 amino acids. The V and J genes are TRBV3-1 (or the pseudogene TRBV3-2) and TRBJ2-5, with D maybe TRBD2 (6 bases). The sequencing sample was made of peripheral blood. This receptor was obtained from a human donor in a cohort sampled during active COVID-19. The CDR3 reads CASVAGLGTQYF. The CDR3 DNA sequence: TGTGCCAGCGTCGCGGGGTTAGGGACCCAGTACTTC.